The 13 T cell receptor beta chains reported below all come from one sample, sequenced in a study of beta chain features in type 1 diabetes. No antigen has been identified for these receptors. All of the isolated RNA was reverse transcribed, so expressed TCRB transcripts were sequenced. The data were produced by immunoSEQ multiplex PCR, yet TCRdb's version contains in-frame clones alone and is incomplete. The table includes hundreds of thousands of clones, about an eighth detected once. Study-wide points: Shorter TCRB CDR3s, moderately but significantly so, marked every one of the four CD4+ subsets in Type 1 diabetes patients.

Sequencing was performed on naive CD4+ T cells from blood. The receptors were sampled from a man between 18 and 29 years old with type 1 diabetes.

This clone appeared a few times. CDR3 bases: TGTGTTTGTGTAATGAACACTGAAGCTTTCTTT. Translating gives CVCVMNTEAFF. The J gene is TRBJ1-1, the V gene TRBV6-1, with unresolved D. The CDR3 has 11 amino acids. Looked up from germline, CDR1 is MNHNS and CDR2 is SASEGT.

This clone was picked up a small number of times. The identical CDR3 is also encoded by other nucleotide sequences in the sample. V gene TRBV2 combines with J gene TRBJ1-5; D might be TRBD1 (6 bases). CDR1 is SNHLY, CDR2 FYNNEI, per germline. Deletions cut 2 bases from V and 0 bases from J, with 8 bases between. This CDR3 comprises 15 residues. The CDR3 spells CASSEQGNSNQPQHF. The DNA for the CDR3 is TGTGCCAGCAGTGAACAGGGGAATAGCAATCAGCCCCAGCATTTT.

This clone was observed a handful of times. V usage is TRBV13 and J usage is TRBJ1-6, with unresolved D. The CDR3 runs 17 residues. The germline V and J ends were trimmed by 2 bases and 0 bases, with 11 bases remaining between them. Germline V lookup: CDR1 PRHDT, CDR2 FYEKMQ (reference sequence). CDR3 sequence reads: CASSLSGRSSYNSPLHF. The DNA of the CDR3 is TGTGCCAGCAGCTTATCCGGCAGGAGCTCCTATAATTCACCCCTCCACTTT.

The CDR3 sequence is CASSFGGADGYTF. The CDR3 nucleotides are TGTGCCAGCAGTTTTGGGGGCGCGGATGGCTACACCTTC. The chain is built from TRBV6-1 and TRBJ1-2, with D perhaps TRBD1 (6 bases). Germline V lookup: CDR1 MNHNS, CDR2 SASEGT. V was shortened by 5 bases and J by 6 bases, with 13 bases between the two germline ends. The CDR3 consists of 13 residues.

The chain employs TRBV6-5 and TRBJ1-1; D unclear. The CDR3 has 13 residues. Germline V gene lookup returns CDR1 MNHEY and CDR2 SVGAGI. CDR3 DNA sequence: TGTGACCCCCGCAGGTTTTCGTACACTGAAGCTTTCTTT. It translates to CDPRRFSYTEAFF.

CDR3 loop: CASSLAVSGNTIYF. The DNA of the CDR3 is TGTGCCAGCAGCTTAGCGGTGTCTGGAAACACCATATATTTT. V is TRBV11-2 and J is TRBJ1-3; D is unresolved. Between the trimmed V and J ends, which lost 1 base and 1 base, there was a span of 5 bases. The CDR3 runs 14 residues. Germline V gene sequence: CDR1 SGHAT, CDR2 FQNNGV.

This rearrangement joins TRBV4-2 to TRBJ2-5, with D maybe TRBD1 (6 bases). This CDR3 spans 15 amino acids. V lost 4 bases to trimming and J lost 5 bases, with 17 bases between them. Germline V gene data show CDR1 as LGHNA and CDR2 as YNFKEQ. CDR3 nucleotides: TGTGCCAGCAGCCCGACCGGTGGGGGCGGGGAGACCCAGTACTTC. Amino acid sequence: CASSPTGGGGETQYF.

Only a few counts were recorded for this clone. The CDR3 bases are TGTGCCAGTAGTATGCCAGGACAGGGAGGGACTGAAGCTTTCTTT. The encoded protein is CASSMPGQGGTEAFF. The chain is built from TRBV19 and TRBJ1-1, with 8 bases matching TRBD1. The germline CDR1 and CDR2 sequences are LNHDA and SQIVND (reference sequence). The length of the CDR3 is 15 residues. V dropped 3 bases and J dropped 5; count of bases not matched to a gene: 8.

This chain links TRBV30 with TRBJ1-3; D is uncertain. Trimming took off 2 bases at V and 4 bases at J, with 9 bases between the two ends. The CDR3 loop spans 13 amino acids. The germline CDR1 and CDR2 sequences are GTSNPN and SVGIG (reference sequence). CDR3 residues: CAWSNPVGNTIYF. The DNA for the CDR3 is TGTGCCTGGAGTAATCCCGTGGGAAACACCATATATTTT.

In its sample, this clone was seen a few times. This chain uses TRBV2 with TRBJ2-5; D call uncertain. V was cut by 2 bases and J by 0 bases, with 4 bases left in between. The CDR3 extends over 13 amino acids. Germline assignment: CDR1 SNHLY and CDR2 FYNNEI. The CDR3, as DNA: TGTGCCAGCAGTGAACCCAACCAAGAGACCCAGTACTTC. This codes for CASSEPNQETQYF.

The chain links TRBV7-3 to TRBJ2-1; a possible D gene is TRBD1 (5 bases). CDR3 length equals 15 residues. Germline V gene sequence: CDR1 SGHTA, CDR2 FQGTGA. V shed 5 bases and J shed 2 bases, with 13 bases lying between them. This CDR3 is CASSPQGLPYNEQFF. DNA of the CDR3: TGTGCCAGCAGCCCGCAGGGCCTCCCCTACAATGAGCAGTTCTTC.

The chain employs TRBV11-2 and TRBJ2-1; 8 bases align to TRBD2. The J segment lost 3 bases and the V segment lost 4 bases, leaving 5 bases of the junction unmatched. There are 15 residues in the CDR3. Germline CDR1 and CDR2: SGHAT and FQNNGV. DNA for the CDR3: TGTGCCAGCAGCTGGGATAGCGGGGACTACAATGAGCAGTTCTTC. This translates into CASSWDSGDYNEQFF.

Only one count was recorded for this clone. The chain has TRBV20-1 and TRBJ1-2; D is undetermined. The V gene's germline CDR1 is DFQATT and CDR2 SNEGSKA (reference sequence). The CDR3 runs to 11 residues. Trimming took 6 bases from V and 8 from J, leaving 13 bases between them. CDR3 nucleotides: TGCAGTGCCCCCGCCCCCGGGGGCTACACCTTC. It encodes CSAPAPGGYTF.